Below are 8 T cell receptor beta chains sequenced from a single sample in a study of T cells after yellow fever vaccination (dated by TCRdb to the late 2010s). The treatment or condition label corresponds to: live attenuated yellow fever vaccine strain. Libraries were constructed by 5' RACE. The sequencing machine was an Illumina HiSeq 2500. TCRdb trimmed the raw reads at Q25, called clones with MiXCR and kept productive beta chains. Duplicate CDR3 protein sequences are folded into a single record with the most common DNA and genes. This sample comprises roughly 120,000 distinct CDR3 sequences, about 7% of them detected only once. Of the sample, approximately 2.7% is held by the ten largest clones. The specimen comprised CD4+ T cells sorted from PBMCs, sampled about 41 days after the first yellow fever vaccination. These TCRs come from a man aged 18 to 29 who received the YFV17D yellow fever vaccine.

The CDR3 sequence: CSARGQRTDTQYF. The CDR3 DNA reads as TGCAGCGCCCGGGGACAGCGCACAGATACGCAGTATTTT. The chain is built from TRBV29-1 and TRBJ2-3; 7 bases fit TRBD1. The CDR3 is 13 amino acids. The ends lost 7 bases at V and 1 base at J; junction bases unmatched: 5. Germline assignment: CDR1 SQVTM and CDR2 ANQGSEA.

This clonotype was picked up many times. This CDR3 reads CSAPVRNTGELFF. The CDR3 nucleotides read TGCAGTGCTCCCGTCAGGAACACCGGGGAGCTGTTTTTT. The rearrangement joins TRBV20-1 to TRBJ2-2; no definite D call. Per germline, CDR1 DFQATT and CDR2 SNEGSKA (reference sequence). This CDR3 is 13 amino acids long. Trimming took 5 bases from V and 1 from J, leaving 8 bases between them.

This clonotype was seen at least ten times. The chain combines TRBV5-1 with TRBJ2-3; 11 bases align to TRBD2. This CDR3 has 17 residues. V was clipped by 0 bases and J by 3 bases; unmatched bases: 6. CDR1 is SGHRS, CDR2 YFSETQ, per germline. CDR3 sequence reads: CASSLVLGTSGTDTQYF. In nucleotides, the CDR3 is TGCGCCAGCAGCTTGGTCCTGGGGACTAGCGGTACAGATACGCAGTATTTT.

This clonotype was observed many times. The V call is TRBV7-2, the J call TRBJ2-5; D not resolved. Germline CDR1 SGHTA, CDR2 FQGNSA. This CDR3 is 15 amino acids long. Trimming removed 0 bases from V and 1 base from J, with 9 bases in between. CDR3 residues: CASSLAGRIQETQYF. CDR3 nucleotides: TGTGCCAGCAGCTTAGCTGGGCGGATCCAAGAGACCCAGTACTTC.

This clonotype has a single count. This clone may be a read error of a much larger clone one base away. The rearrangement uses TRBV18 and TRBJ1-1; a possible D gene is TRBD1 (5 bases). Germline CDR1 is KGHSH and CDR2 is LQKENI. The CDR3 has 13 residues. CDR3 bases: TGTGCCATCTCACTAGTGGGGGACACTGAAGCTTTCTTT. The encoded protein is CAISLVGDTEAFF.

CDR3 in amino acids: CSASGAGTGDSPLHF. CDR3 DNA sequence: TGCAGTGCTAGTGGCGCCGGGACAGGGGATTCACCCCTCCACTTT. This sequence joins TRBV20-1 and TRBJ1-6; 10 nucleotides agree with TRBD1. CDR3 length equals 15 residues. Germline V CDR1 and CDR2: DFQATT, SNEGSKA (reference sequence). The trim removed 3 bases at V and 8 bases at J, leaving 7 bases unmatched.

This clonotype occurred many times. The rearrangement uses TRBV5-1 and TRBJ1-1, with TRBD1 matching over 7 bases. The length of the CDR3 is 16 residues. Looked up from germline, CDR1 is SGHRS and CDR2 is YFSETQ. Trimming took 0 bases from V and 6 from J; bases not matched to a gene: 11. The CDR3 bases are TGCGCCAGCAGCTTGGCCCTGACAGGGTGGGGGGCTGAAGCTTTCTTT. Amino acid sequence: CASSLALTGWGAEAFF.

This clonotype has at least ten counts. The chain uses TRBV29-1 and TRBJ1-5; TRBD1 might be the D (5 bases). Germline assignment: CDR1 SQVTM and CDR2 ANQGSEA. The CDR3 runs 18 residues. Trimming pared 3 bases from V and 4 bases from J, leaving 25 bases between. CDR3 residues: CSVDVRKLDRRGNQPQHF. In DNA, the CDR3 is TGCAGCGTTGACGTCAGGAAATTAGACAGACGGGGAAATCAGCCCCAGCATTTT.